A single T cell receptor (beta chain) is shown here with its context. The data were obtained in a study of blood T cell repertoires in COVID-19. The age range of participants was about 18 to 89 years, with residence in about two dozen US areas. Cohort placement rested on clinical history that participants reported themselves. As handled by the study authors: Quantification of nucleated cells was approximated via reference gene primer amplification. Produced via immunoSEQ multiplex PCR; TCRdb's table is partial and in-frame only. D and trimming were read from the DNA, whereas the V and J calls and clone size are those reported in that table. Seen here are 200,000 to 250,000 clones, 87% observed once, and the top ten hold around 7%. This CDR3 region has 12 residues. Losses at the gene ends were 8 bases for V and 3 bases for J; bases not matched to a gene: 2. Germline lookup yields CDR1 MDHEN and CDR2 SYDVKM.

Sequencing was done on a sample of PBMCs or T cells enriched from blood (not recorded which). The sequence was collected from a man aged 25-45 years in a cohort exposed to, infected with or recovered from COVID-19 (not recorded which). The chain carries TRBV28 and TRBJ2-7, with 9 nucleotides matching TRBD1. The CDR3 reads CASGTGLYEQYF. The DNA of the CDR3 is TGTGCCAGCGGGACAGGGCTCTACGAGCAGTACTTC.